A single sample is the source of the 26 T cell receptor beta chains below, sequenced in a study of primary melanoma T cells and metastatic recurrence. Here immunoSEQ multiplex PCR was the method, and the copy in TCRdb shows in-frame clones only, minus some. This sample has hundreds of clones, with roughly 75% found just once. The sequenced sample consisted of melanoma tumor tissue. The receptors stem from a human donor with melanoma.

This chain connects TRBV7-1 to TRBJ1-2; D call uncertain. TRBV7-1 is flagged as an ORF with uncertain function. The V end was cut by 4 bases, the J end by 3 bases, with 9 bases between. The CDR3 consists of 13 residues. CDR3 loop: CASSLAPDYGYTF. Written as DNA, the CDR3 is TGTGCCAGCAGCTTAGCGCCGGACTATGGCTACACCTTC.

In this sample, this clone turned up a few times. The chain recombines TRBV4-1 with TRBJ2-3; perhaps TRBD1 as D (6 bases). Trimming left V 3 bases short and J 1 base short, with 20 bases between. The CDR3 is 18 residues long. Germline CDR1 MGHRA, CDR2 YSYEKL. The CDR3 nucleotides are TGCGCCAGCAGCCACGTTATGACCAGGGGAAGGGGCACAGATACGCAGTATTTT. Encoded protein: CASSHVMTRGRGTDTQYF.

This chain connects TRBV6-8 to TRBJ2-7, with 11 bases aligning to TRBD2. V trimming: 2 bases; J trimming: 5 bases; junction bases outside the gene matches: 11. Germline-derived CDR1 and CDR2 are MNHGY and SAAAGT. There are 17 residues in the CDR3. The CDR3: CASSYRASSGGFNEQYF. CDR3 nucleotides: TGTGCCAGCAGTTACCGCGCATCTAGCGGGGGGTTCAACGAGCAGTACTTC.

The chain employs TRBV6-8 and TRBJ2-3; D is ambiguous. The V end lost 6 bases, the J end lost 4 bases, and 8 bases lay between the germline ends. The CDR3 has 12 residues. Germline assignment: CDR1 MNHGY and CDR2 SAAAGT. The CDR3 DNA reads TGTGCCAGCAGCCCCACCTCAGATACGCAGTATTTT. It codes for CASSPTSDTQYF.

The chain links TRBV18 to TRBJ2-5, with a possible D match to TRBD1 (5 bases). This CDR3 is built from 17 residues. CDR1 is KGHSH, CDR2 LQKENI, per germline. The V end was cut by 6 bases, the J end by 2 bases, with 22 bases between. The CDR3 region is CASSPSILGPRQETQYF. The CDR3 nucleotides read TGTGCCAGCTCTCCCTCCATATTGGGGCCTCGACAAGAGACCCAGTACTTC.

This clone was observed a single time. J is TRBJ2-1 and V is TRBV10-2, with 7 positions matching TRBD2. Trimming took 4 bases from V and 6 from J; bases not matched to a gene: 3. The CDR3 has 13 residues. Germline-derived CDR1 and CDR2 are WSHSY and SAAADI. CDR3 residues: CASSVREGNEQFF. CDR3 nucleotide sequence: TGCGCCAGCAGTGTCAGGGAGGGCAATGAGCAGTTCTTC.

The chain is built from TRBV5-1 and TRBJ2-5, with 10 bases identical to TRBD2. CDR1 is SGHRS, CDR2 YFSETQ, per germline. The ends lost 4 bases at V and 5 bases at J; junction bases unmatched: 8. The CDR3 totals 15 residues. The CDR3 here is CASSEGTSARETQYF. The CDR3 DNA sequence: TGCGCCAGCAGCGAGGGGACTAGCGCTAGGGAGACCCAGTACTTC.

This chain uses TRBV12-5 with TRBJ2-1; D may be TRBD2 (7 bases). This CDR3 region has 11 residues. Germline V CDR1 and CDR2: LGHNT, FRNRAP. CDR3: CAMGRGDEQFF. In nucleotides, the CDR3 is TGTGCCATGGGGAGGGGGGATGAGCAGTTCTTC.

CDR3 bases: TGTGCCAGCAGCCACTGGGAGGGCTCCTATGGCTACACCTTC. The encoded protein is CASSHWEGSYGYTF. V is TRBV7-7 and J is TRBJ1-2; no firm D call. The CDR3 extends over 14 amino acids. The germline V gene encodes CDR1 SSHAT and CDR2 FNYEAQ (reference sequence). Trimming removed 5 bases from V and 4 bases from J, with 14 bases in between.

The chain carries TRBV6-8 and TRBJ2-7; D might be TRBD1 (5 bases). Germline CDR1 MNHGY, CDR2 SAAAGT. The CDR3 is 14 residues long. Trimming left V 10 bases short and J 0 bases short, with 16 bases between. The CDR3 here is CATLGALYSYEQYF. CDR3 nucleotides: TGTGCCACCTTAGGGGCGTTATACTCCTACGAGCAGTACTTC.

The chain carries TRBV6-8 and TRBJ1-2; a weak D match, TRBD1 (5 bases). Trimming removed 5 bases at V and 4 bases at J, with 14 bases between. Germline CDR1 MNHGY, CDR2 SAAAGT. The CDR3 covers 14 residues. CDR3 in DNA: TGTGCCAGCAGTGTGACAGCGACGGCCTATGGCTACACCTTC. It yields the protein CASSVTATAYGYTF.

The genes are TRBV6-8 and TRBJ1-6; D gene ambiguous. CDR3 length: 15 amino acids. The germline CDR1 and CDR2 sequences are MNHGY and SAAAGT. With 8 bases removed from V and 0 bases from J, the gap between germline ends came to 11 bases. The chain's CDR3 is CASGHGSSYNSPLHF. CDR3 DNA: TGTGCCAGCGGGCACGGGAGCTCCTATAATTCACCCCTCCACTTT.

The rearrangement joins TRBV6-8 to TRBJ2-3, with 7 bases matching TRBD2. Germline CDR1 reads MNHGY; CDR2 reads SAAAGT. The CDR3 is 16 residues long. V lost 5 bases and J lost 0; bases outside the gene matches: 8. For the CDR3, the DNA is TGTGCCAGCAGTGGGGGGAGGGACCCTAGCACAGATACGCAGTATTTT. Its translation: CASSGGRDPSTDTQYF.

The chain uses TRBV6-8 and TRBJ2-3; 7 bases align to TRBD2. CDR3 length equals 15 residues. The J segment lost 0 bases and the V segment lost 5 bases, leaving 5 bases of the junction unmatched. CDR1 is MNHGY, CDR2 SAAAGT, per germline. The CDR3 DNA is TGTGCCAGCAGTCCTGGGGGGGGAAGCACAGATACGCAGTATTTT. The encoded protein is CASSPGGGSTDTQYF.

The chain is built from TRBV19 and TRBJ2-5, with 8 bases lining up with TRBD2. The CDR3 contains 14 residues. Germline CDR1 LNHDA, CDR2 SQIVND (reference sequence). V gave up 4 bases and J gave up 1 base; unmatched junction bases: 2. CDR3 nucleotide sequence: TGTGCCAGTAGTAATCTAGCGGGCCAAGAGACCCAGTACTTC. Translating gives CASSNLAGQETQYF.

The V and J genes are TRBV18 and TRBJ2-3; D might be TRBD1 (6 bases). Deletions cut 0 bases from V and 3 bases from J, with 13 bases between. The CDR3 extends over 16 amino acids. CDR1 is KGHSH, CDR2 LQKENI, per germline. The CDR3 reads CASSPPATGGTDTQYF. CDR3 sequence (DNA): TGTGCCAGCTCACCACCGGCGACAGGAGGAACAGATACGCAGTATTTT. Looking up the rest from reference TRBV18 and TRBJ2-3 gives the full variable domain: NAGVMQNPRHLVRRRGQEARLRCSPMKGHSHVYWYRQLPEEGLKFMVYLQKENIIDESGMPKERFSAEFPKEGPSILRIQQVVRGDSAAYFCASSPPATGGTDTQYFGPGTRLTVL.

The chain links TRBV25-1 to TRBJ1-1, with 9 bases matching TRBD1. Per the germline V gene, CDR1 is MGHDK and CDR2 is SYGVNS. The CDR3 is 13 amino acids. V shed 7 bases and J 4 bases; nucleotides not matched to a gene: 4. CDR3 coding DNA: TGTGCCAGCACCCGGACAGGGGTCACTGAAGCTTTCTTT. The encoded protein is CASTRTGVTEAFF.

This clone has just one count. The rearrangement uses TRBV11-3 and TRBJ2-5; maybe TRBD2 (5 bases). The CDR3 covers 14 residues. Germline V CDR1 and CDR2: SGHNT, YENEEA. V was clipped by 5 bases and J by 5 bases, with 15 bases between them. In nucleotides, the CDR3 is TGTGCCAGCAGCCCGGGCCCGACGGGGGAGACCCAGTACTTC. The encoded protein is CASSPGPTGETQYF.

CDR3 coding DNA: TGTGCCAGTAGTGAGGCCAGGGGGTACGTTGGAAACATTCAGTACTTC. Amino acids: CASSEARGYVGNIQYF. The chain uses TRBV19 and TRBJ2-4, with 7 nucleotides matching TRBD1. The CDR3 is 16 amino acids. V was pared by 5 bases and J by 6 bases, with 13 bases of the junction left unmatched. The germline CDR1 and CDR2 sequences are LNHDA and SQIVND (reference sequence).

V and J are TRBV23-1 and TRBJ1-4, with D perhaps matching TRBD1 (5 bases). TRBV23-1 is flagged as an ORF with uncertain function. The CDR3 sequence is 15 residues long. Trimming cost V 2 bases and J 2 bases, with 9 bases left between them. The CDR3 nucleotides read TGCGCCAGCAGTCAACAGGGCGTTACTAATGAAAAACTGTTTTTT. It is translated as CASSQQGVTNEKLFF.

This clone showed up just a few times. The V and J genes are TRBV6-8 and TRBJ2-1; 8 bases align to TRBD2. CDR1 MNHGY and CDR2 SAAAGT come from the germline V gene. This CDR3 has 18 residues. V lost 6 bases and J lost 9; bases outside the gene matches: 22. The CDR3 loop reads CASSTLEGLAGELSEQFF. Written as DNA, the CDR3 is TGTGCCAGCAGCACCCTTGAGGGTCTAGCGGGCGAGCTGAGTGAGCAGTTCTTC.

V usage is TRBV11-3 and J usage is TRBJ2-1; perhaps TRBD2 as D (7 bases). CDR3 size: 15 residues. V was cut by 5 bases and J by 7 bases, with 18 bases left in between. The germline V gene encodes CDR1 SGHNT and CDR2 YENEEA. This chain's CDR3 is CASSRNRGAWNEQFF. The CDR3 region has the DNA TGTGCCAGCAGCCGAAATCGGGGGGCATGGAATGAGCAGTTCTTC.

J is TRBJ1-4 and V is TRBV6-8, with a tentative D call TRBD1 (5 bases). This CDR3 is 13 amino acids long. Germline V gene sequence: CDR1 MNHGY, CDR2 SAAAGT. Trimming shortened V by 1 base and J by 8 bases, and 8 bases separated the two germline ends. CDR3 in amino acids: CASSYLGDEKLFF. DNA of the CDR3: TGTGCCAGCAGTTACTTGGGGGACGAAAAACTGTTTTTT.

V gene TRBV6-8 combines with J gene TRBJ1-2; 10 bases line up with TRBD1. CDR1 and CDR2 (germline): MNHGY, SAAAGT. V trimming: 10 bases; J trimming: 3 bases; junction bases outside the gene matches: 14. This CDR3 is built from 16 residues. CDR3 residues: CAIPLDRGFLYYGYTF. The CDR3 DNA sequence: TGTGCCATCCCGTTGGACAGGGGGTTTTTGTACTATGGCTACACCTTC.

The chain combines TRBV7-1 with TRBJ2-1, with D possibly being TRBD2 (6 bases). TRBV7-1 is an ORF for which the function is uncertain. V gave up 4 bases and J gave up 2 bases, with 12 bases separating them. This CDR3 is built from 15 residues. The CDR3 DNA follows: TGTGCCAGCAGCTTAATAGCGGCGCCCTACAATGAGCAGTTCTTC. Protein: CASSLIAAPYNEQFF.

The chain is built from TRBV11-3 and TRBJ2-7, with TRBD1 matching over 8 bases. The CDR3 length is 14 residues. Germline assignment: CDR1 SGHNT and CDR2 YENEEA. Losses at the gene ends were 3 bases for V and 1 base for J; bases not matched to a gene: 2. The CDR3 protein is CASSLGTGSYEQYF. The DNA of the CDR3 is TGTGCCAGCAGCTTGGGGACAGGTTCCTACGAGCAGTACTTC.